Shown below are 4 T cell receptor beta chains from a single sample sequenced in a study of Graves' ophthalmopathy and Graves' hyperthyroidism. RNA transcripts yielded amplified TCR beta CDR3 regions. HTBI primers primed a first-round RT-PCR, and a second-round multiplex PCR followed. In TCRdb, the multiplex PCR reads were re-called with MiXCR into one record per CDR3 protein. The repertoire includes roughly 300,000 distinct CDR3 sequences, roughly 15% of them detected once, and around an eighth sits in the top ten. Sequencing was carried out using peripheral blood. The receptor source for this set is an adult man with Graves' ophthalmopathy.

This chain joins TRBV6-1 and TRBJ2-5, with TRBD1 matching over 8 bases. The CDR3 extends over 13 amino acids. The V and J ends lost 7 bases and 5 bases, in that order; junction bases with no gene match: 6. Germline CDR1 is MNHNS and CDR2 is SASEGT. Here the CDR3 reads CASTGQGGETQYF. In nucleotides, the CDR3 is TGTGCCAGCACTGGACAGGGTGGGGAGACCCAGTACTTC.

This clonotype was seen at least ten times. In DNA, the CDR3 is TGTGCCTGGAGTGCGCAGAACAATCAGCCCCAGCATTTT. This encodes CAWSAQNNQPQHF. This chain links TRBV30 with TRBJ1-5; no firm D call. V was pared by 1 base and J by 3 bases, with 7 bases between. This CDR3 comprises 13 residues. Germline V gene lookup returns CDR1 GTSNPN and CDR2 SVGIG (reference sequence).

The chain joins TRBV27 to TRBJ1-6; 9 bases agree with TRBD1. With 8 bases clipped from V and 7 bases from J, the junction kept 9 bases outside the gene matches. Germline CDR1 is MNHEY and CDR2 is SMNVEV (reference sequence). The CDR3 runs to 15 residues. The CDR3 coding sequence is TGTGCCAGCGGCCCCGGGGACAGGGACAATTCACCCCTCCACTTT. Residues: CASGPGDRDNSPLHF.

Comments on this clonotype: This could be a read error, since a much larger clone is one nucleotide away. This likely comes from a read error, as the CDR3 has no conserved phenylalanine or tryptophan at its end. J is TRBJ1-5 and V is TRBV7-2, with D tentatively TRBD1 (6 bases). Germline CDR1 is SGHTA and CDR2 is FQGNSA. This CDR3 has 15 residues. The V and J ends lost 3 bases and 6 bases respectively, with 15 bases between them. The CDR3 nucleotides read TGTGCCAGCAGCTTCACCCGGGTCAGGGGTCAGCCCCAGCATTTA. Its protein is CASSFTRVRGQPQHL.